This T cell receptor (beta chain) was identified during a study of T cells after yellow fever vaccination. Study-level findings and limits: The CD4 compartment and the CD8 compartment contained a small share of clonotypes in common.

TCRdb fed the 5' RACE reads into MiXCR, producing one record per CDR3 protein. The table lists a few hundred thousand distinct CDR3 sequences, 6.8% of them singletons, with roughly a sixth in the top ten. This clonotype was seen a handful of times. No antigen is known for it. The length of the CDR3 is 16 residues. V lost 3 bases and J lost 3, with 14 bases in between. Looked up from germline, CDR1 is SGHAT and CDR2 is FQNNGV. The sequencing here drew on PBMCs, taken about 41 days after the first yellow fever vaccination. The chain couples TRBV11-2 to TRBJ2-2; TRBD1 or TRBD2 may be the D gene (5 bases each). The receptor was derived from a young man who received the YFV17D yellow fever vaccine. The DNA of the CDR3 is TGTGCCAGCAGCTTCCCTAGCCCAGGGCACACCGGGGAGCTGTTTTTT. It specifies CASSFPSPGHTGELFF.